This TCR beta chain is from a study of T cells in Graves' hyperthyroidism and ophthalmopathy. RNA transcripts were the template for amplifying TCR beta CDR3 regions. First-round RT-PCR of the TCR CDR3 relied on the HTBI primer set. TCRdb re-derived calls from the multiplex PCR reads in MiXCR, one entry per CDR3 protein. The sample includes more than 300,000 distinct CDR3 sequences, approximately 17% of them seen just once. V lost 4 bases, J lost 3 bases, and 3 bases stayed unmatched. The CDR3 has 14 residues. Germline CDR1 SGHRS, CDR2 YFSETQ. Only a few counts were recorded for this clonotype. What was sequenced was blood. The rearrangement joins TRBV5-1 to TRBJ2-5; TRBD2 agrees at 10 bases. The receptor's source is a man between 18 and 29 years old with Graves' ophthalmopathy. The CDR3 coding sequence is TGCGCCAGCAGCGACACTAGCGGGAAAGAGACCCAGTACTTC. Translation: CASSDTSGKETQYF.